Below are 3 T cell receptor beta chains sequenced from a single sample in a study of T cell repertoires in cytomegalovirus infection. TCRdb reanalysed the reads using MiXCR and keeps one entry per CDR3 protein. The data hold roughly 320,000 distinct CDR3 sequences, with approximately 8.9% observed a single time. The material sequenced was PBMCs. The receptors stem from a human donor in good health (CMV status not recorded). Some clones in this sample may be carry-over from other donors' samples.

V usage is TRBV6-2 or TRBV6-3 and J usage is TRBJ2-7; no firm D call. V lost 5 bases, J lost 5 bases, and 10 bases lay in between. The CDR3 runs to 12 residues. Germline loops: CDR1 MNHEY, CDR2 SVGEGT. This CDR3 reads CASSQTRNEQYV. The CDR3 nucleotides are TGTGCCAGCAGTCAGACAAGGAACGAGCAGTACGTC.

This clonotype has ten or more counts. The V call is TRBV7-9, the J call TRBJ1-4, with 7 nucleotides matching TRBD1. Trimming removed 3 bases from V and 5 bases from J; junction bases left unmatched: 3. From germline, CDR1 is SEHNR and CDR2 FQNEAQ (reference sequence). The CDR3 is 14 residues long. The CDR3 sequence is CASSFSQGNEKLFF. DNA of the CDR3: TGTGCCAGCAGCTTTTCACAGGGGAATGAAAAACTGTTTTTT.

The CDR3 sequence: CASSHRTTNSPLHF. The CDR3 nucleotides read TGTGCCAGCAGCCATCGGACTACTAATTCACCCCTCCACTTT. The chain combines TRBV6-2 or TRBV6-3 with TRBJ1-6; D not resolved. Per the germline V gene, CDR1 is MNHEY and CDR2 is SVGEGT. The V gene lost 6 bases and the J gene lost 6 bases, with 12 bases spanning the gap. The CDR3 covers 14 residues.